These 22 T cell receptor beta chains were sequenced from one sample in a study of T cell responses to AZD1222 COVID-19 vaccine. The data were produced by immunoSEQ multiplex PCR, yet TCRdb's version contains in-frame clones alone and is incomplete. The sample comprises about 150,000 clones, around 93% of which are singletons, and approximately 2.1% rests with the top ten. Specimen: peripheral blood, collected on day 0 of AZD1222 vaccination. Every receptor here comes from an adult in good health.

The chain has TRBV5-1 and TRBJ2-7; D possibly uses TRBD1 or TRBD2 (6 bases each). The V end lost 5 bases, the J end lost 10 bases, and 22 bases lay between the germline ends. The CDR3 sequence is 14 residues long. Germline loops: CDR1 SGHRS, CDR2 YFSETQ. The CDR3 sequence: CASRGSGAPIRQYF. CDR3 in DNA: TGCGCCAGCAGGGGTTCGGGGGCGCCGATTCGCCAGTACTTC.

V usage is TRBV7-9 and J usage is TRBJ2-5, with 8 bases lining up with TRBD2. There are 19 residues in the CDR3. The J segment lost 5 bases and the V segment lost 3 bases, leaving 20 bases of the junction unmatched. Germline CDR1 reads SEHNR; CDR2 reads FQNEAQ (reference sequence). CDR3 nucleotides: TGTGCCAGCAGCTTGCGTACGGCGGGAGGCCTTAGAGTCCGGGAGACCCAGTACTTC. Translated, it gives CASSLRTAGGLRVRETQYF.

V gene TRBV18 combines with J gene TRBJ1-4; D perhaps matches TRBD1 (6 bases). Germline lookup yields CDR1 KGHSH and CDR2 LQKENI. This CDR3 comprises 15 residues. The ends were cut back, 2 bases at V and 3 bases at J, with 10 bases in the middle. The CDR3 protein is CASSPMGAANEKLFF. The CDR3 coding sequence is TGTGCCAGCTCACCAATGGGGGCGGCTAATGAAAAACTGTTTTTT.

This rearrangement joins TRBV5-1 to TRBJ1-1; no firm D call. The CDR3 consists of 13 residues. Trimming removed 1 base from V and 4 bases from J, with 8 bases in between. Germline loops: CDR1 SGHRS, CDR2 YFSETQ. CDR3 protein: CASSLMAGTEAFF. The DNA for the CDR3 is TGCGCCAGCAGCTTGATGGCAGGCACTGAAGCTTTCTTT.

The J gene is TRBJ2-7, the V gene TRBV19; the match to TRBD1 covers 9 bases. The CDR3 sequence is 14 residues long. The germline V gene has CDR1 LNHDA and CDR2 SQIVND (reference sequence). After removal of 7 bases from V and 5 bases from J, the junction contained 9 bases not matched to a gene. The CDR3 bases are TGTGCCAGTACTCCCCGGGACAGGGTGGACGAGCAGTACTTC. Protein sequence: CASTPRDRVDEQYF.

The rearrangement links TRBV7-3 to TRBJ1-4, with 12 bases matching TRBD1. V was pared by 5 bases and J by 11 bases, with 9 bases of the junction left unmatched. The CDR3 covers 15 residues. CDR1 SGHTA and CDR2 FQGTGA come from the germline V gene. Written as DNA, the CDR3 is TGTGCCAGCAGCCGACGGGACAGGGGGCGGTGGAAACTGTTTTTT. It specifies CASSRRDRGRWKLFF.

This clone appeared once. The chain recombines TRBV5-1 with TRBJ1-3; perhaps TRBD1 as D (5 bases). The ends were cut back, 0 bases at V and 5 bases at J, with 15 bases in the middle. Germline CDR1 SGHRS, CDR2 YFSETQ. This CDR3 region has 16 residues. The CDR3 DNA sequence: TGCGCCAGCAGCTTGGCCGGGGCAGGAGTGCGAAACACCATATATTTT. Its translation: CASSLAGAGVRNTIYF.

The V call is TRBV12-2, the J call TRBJ1-1. TRBV12-2 is shown as a pseudogene. The CDR3 is 14 amino acids. CDR3: CASRLLKGVTEAFF. In nucleotides, the CDR3 is TGTGCAAGTCGCTTATTGAAGGGTGTAACTGAAGCTTTCTTT.

Worth noting for this clone: One end of the junction is discordant with germline, which a read error may explain. The chain joins TRBV2 to TRBJ1-5; TRBD1 matches at 7 bases. CDR3 length: 15 amino acids. The germline CDR1 and CDR2 sequences are SNHLY and FYNNEI. CDR3 residues: CASSEGQVLNQPQHF. The CDR3 region has the DNA TGTGCCAGCAGCGAAGGACAGGTTTTAAATCAGCCCCAGCATTTT.

The gene calls are TRBV29-1 and TRBJ1-1; D unresolved. Germline CDR1 is SQVTM and CDR2 is ANQGSEA. This CDR3 region has 15 residues. Deletions cut 0 bases from V and 4 bases from J, with 15 bases between. The CDR3 sequence is CSVEDWRSRGTEAFF. As DNA, the CDR3 is TGCAGCGTTGAAGATTGGCGATCGAGAGGCACTGAAGCTTTCTTT.

The chain combines TRBV5-6 with TRBJ2-1; perhaps TRBD1 as D (6 bases). V was pared by 4 bases and J by 7 bases, with 15 bases between. The CDR3 is 14 amino acids. CDR1 and CDR2 from the germline V gene are SGHDT and YYEEEE. CDR3 sequence (DNA): TGTGCCAGCAGCGACAACAGGGTTTGGAATGAGCAGTTCTTC. This codes for CASSDNRVWNEQFF.

V and J are TRBV21-1 and TRBJ1-1; TRBD1, the table's D call, lacks a check against the DNA. TRBV21-1 is a recognized pseudogene. The CDR3 has 12 amino acids. The chain's CDR3 is CASSLGTLKAFF. Written as DNA, the CDR3 is TGTGCCAGCAGCCTAGGGACACTGAAAGCTTTCTTT.

The gene calls are TRBV3-1 (or the pseudogene TRBV3-2) and TRBJ2-7; 8 nucleotides match TRBD2. Germline V CDR1 and CDR2: LGHDT, YNNKEL (reference sequence). CDR3 length equals 16 residues. The V gene end was trimmed by 2 bases and the J gene end by 6 bases; junction bases not matched to a gene: 12. The CDR3 DNA reads as TGTGCCAGCAGCCAATTTCCGGGACTAGGGGCGGTCGAGCAGTACTTC. It codes for CASSQFPGLGAVEQYF.

The chain couples TRBV6-1 to TRBJ2-1; 11 bases fit TRBD2. Germline CDR1 reads MNHNS; CDR2 reads SASEGT. Germline trimming cut 4 bases from V and 10 bases from J; bases unmatched to any gene: 15. The CDR3 loop spans 17 amino acids. The CDR3 bases are TGTGCCAGCAGTGCCACCCCTCTAGCGGGGGGCCGGGGGGAGCAGTTCTTC. Its protein is CASSATPLAGGRGEQFF.

The chain couples TRBV18 to TRBJ1-5, with 7 positions matching TRBD1. This CDR3 is 14 amino acids long. Germline lookup yields CDR1 KGHSH and CDR2 LQKENI. The V segment lost 6 bases and the J segment 4 bases; nucleotides outside the gene matches: 6. This CDR3 is CASSTGTANQPQHF. CDR3 sequence (DNA): TGTGCCAGCTCCACCGGGACAGCTAATCAGCCCCAGCATTTT. Combining the CDR3 with reference TRBV18 and TRBJ1-5 gives the whole variable domain NAGVMQNPRHLVRRRGQEARLRCSPMKGHSHVYWYRQLPEEGLKFMVYLQKENIIDESGMPKERFSAEFPKEGPSILRIQQVVRGDSAAYFCASSTGTANQPQHFGDGTRLSIL.

The CDR3 coding sequence is TGTGCCAGCAGCTTGGTTCGGCAGGGGGCGAGGGGCTACACCTTC. Protein product: CASSLVRQGARGYTF. The chain couples TRBV5-4 to TRBJ1-2, with 8 bases identical to TRBD1. The CDR3 length is 15 residues. With 0 bases clipped from V and 8 bases from J, the junction kept 9 bases outside the gene matches. From germline, CDR1 is SGHNT and CDR2 YYREEE (reference sequence).

The chain uses TRBV5-6 and TRBJ1-6; 8 nucleotides align to TRBD1. Germline V lookup: CDR1 SGHDT, CDR2 YYEEEE. This CDR3 comprises 17 residues. The V segment lost 2 bases and the J segment 6 bases; nucleotides outside the gene matches: 10. The CDR3 coding sequence is TGTGCCAGCAGCTTATTTGGTTCAGGGGGCTCTAATTCACCCCTCCACTTT. This translates into CASSLFGSGGSNSPLHF.

In this sample, this clone turned up once. The chain has TRBV10-2 and TRBJ1-5; D possibly corresponds to TRBD1 (6 bases). The CDR3 extends over 16 amino acids. V lost 4 bases to trimming and J lost 1 base, with 14 bases between them. CDR1 is WSHSY, CDR2 SAAADI, per germline. CDR3 loop: CASSVRGPTSNQPQHF. The CDR3 DNA reads TGCGCCAGCAGTGTGCGGGGGCCGACGAGCAATCAGCCCCAGCATTTT.

This clone was seen many times. The chain combines TRBV18 with TRBJ1-3; D may be TRBD1 (5 bases). This CDR3 contains 15 residues. The V gene's germline CDR1 is KGHSH and CDR2 LQKENI. V shed 0 bases and J shed 9 bases, with 15 bases lying between them. The CDR3 sequence: CASSPPTDGGFTIYF. As DNA, the CDR3 is TGTGCCAGCTCACCACCAACAGACGGGGGATTCACCATATATTTT.

The table lists this clone with a few counts. The CDR3 DNA follows: TGTGCCAGCAGCTCAGGACAGGGGCCCGGGGAGCTGTTTTTT. Residues: CASSSGQGPGELFF. The chain employs TRBV7-3 and TRBJ2-2; 9 bases line up with TRBD1. Germline V gives CDR1 SGHTA, CDR2 FQGTGA. Trimming at V came to 4 bases and at J to 6 bases, leaving 3 bases not matched to a gene. The CDR3 covers 14 residues. Drawing the rest from reference TRBV7-3 and TRBJ2-2, the complete variable domain is GAGVSQTPSNKVTEKGKYVELRCDPISGHTALYWYRQSLGQGPEFLIYFQGTGAADDSGLPNDRFFAVRPEGSVSTLKIQRTERGDSAVYLCASSSGQGPGELFFGEGSRLTVL.

J is TRBJ2-3 and V is TRBV21-1; the D call in the table, TRBD1, was not verified against the DNA. TRBV21-1 is a recognized pseudogene. CDR3 length equals 17 residues. CDR3 sequence: CASPTPDRVASTDTQYF. The CDR3 nucleotides are TGTGCCAGCCCGACCCCGGACAGGGTAGCTAGCACAGATACGCAGTATTTT.

The chain joins TRBV6-5 to TRBJ2-3; D is ambiguous. The CDR3 length is 14 residues. CDR1 and CDR2 (germline): MNHEY, SVGAGI. Deletions cut 0 bases from V and 4 bases from J, with 8 bases between. The CDR3 spells CASSYSRHADTQYF. The CDR3 nucleotides are TGTGCCAGCAGTTACTCGAGACATGCAGATACGCAGTATTTT.